The present T cell receptor (beta chain) was sequenced within a study of T cell repertoires in cytomegalovirus infection. Study context: Shared public TCR beta signatures pointed to both CMV infection and a matching HLA type.

Trimming shortened V by 5 bases and J by 6 bases, and 10 bases separated the two germline ends. The CDR3 consists of 13 residues. Germline CDR1 and CDR2: SGHNT and YENEEA. This clonotype showed up just once. TCRdb reprocessed the reads with MiXCR, giving one entry per CDR3 protein. The sample has about 740,000 distinct CDR3 sequences, 35% seen once. This TCR was recovered from a human donor in good health (CMV status not recorded). Some clones in this sample may be carry-over from other donors' samples. Sequencing was performed on PBMCs. V gene TRBV11-3 combines with J gene TRBJ2-2, with D perhaps matching TRBD1 (6 bases). Here the CDR3 DNA reads TGTGCCAGCAGCGGGACAAATCCCGGGGAGCTGTTTTTT. Its protein is CASSGTNPGELFF. Combining the CDR3 with reference TRBV11-3 and TRBJ2-2 gives the whole variable domain EAGVVQSPRYKIIEKKQPVAFWCNPISGHNTLYWYLQNLGQGPELLIRYENEEAVDDSQLPKDRFSAERLKGVDSTLKIQPAELGDSAVYLCASSGTNPGELFFGEGSRLTVL.